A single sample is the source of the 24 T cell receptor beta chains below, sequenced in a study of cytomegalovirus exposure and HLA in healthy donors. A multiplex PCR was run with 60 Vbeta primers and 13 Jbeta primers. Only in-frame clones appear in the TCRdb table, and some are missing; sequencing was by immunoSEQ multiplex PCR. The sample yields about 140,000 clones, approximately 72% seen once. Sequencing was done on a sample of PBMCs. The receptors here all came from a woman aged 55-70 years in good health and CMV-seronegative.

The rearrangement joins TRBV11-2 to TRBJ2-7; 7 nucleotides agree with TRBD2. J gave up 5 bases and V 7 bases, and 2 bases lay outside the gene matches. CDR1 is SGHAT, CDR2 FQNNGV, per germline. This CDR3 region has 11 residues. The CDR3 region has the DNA TGTGCCAGCACAGGACTAGACGAGCAGTACTTC. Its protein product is CASTGLDEQYF.

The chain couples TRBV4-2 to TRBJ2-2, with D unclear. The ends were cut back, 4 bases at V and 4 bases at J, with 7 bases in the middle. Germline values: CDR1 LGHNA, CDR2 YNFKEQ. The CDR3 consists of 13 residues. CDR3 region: CASSLEVTGELFF. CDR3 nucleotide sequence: TGTGCCAGCAGCCTCGAGGTCACCGGGGAGCTGTTTTTT.

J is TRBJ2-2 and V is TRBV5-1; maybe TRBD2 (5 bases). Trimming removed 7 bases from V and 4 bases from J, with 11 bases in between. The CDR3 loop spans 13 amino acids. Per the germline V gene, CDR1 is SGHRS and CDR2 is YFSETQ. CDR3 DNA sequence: TGCGCCAGCGGGAGTCTAGGCACCGGGGAGCTGTTTTTT. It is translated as CASGSLGTGELFF.

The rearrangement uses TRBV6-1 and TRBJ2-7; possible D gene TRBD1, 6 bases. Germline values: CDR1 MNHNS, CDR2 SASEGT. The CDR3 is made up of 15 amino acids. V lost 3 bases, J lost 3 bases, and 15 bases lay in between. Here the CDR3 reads CASSELRGSNYEQYF. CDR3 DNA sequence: TGTGCCAGCAGTGAGTTGAGGGGGTCCAACTACGAGCAGTACTTC.

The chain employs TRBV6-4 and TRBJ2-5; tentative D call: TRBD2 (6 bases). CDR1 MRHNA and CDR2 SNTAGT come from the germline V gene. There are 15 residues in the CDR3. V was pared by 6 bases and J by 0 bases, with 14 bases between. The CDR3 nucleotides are TGTGCCAGCAGCGCCCCCGGAGGGCACCAAGAGACCCAGTACTTC. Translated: CASSAPGGHQETQYF.

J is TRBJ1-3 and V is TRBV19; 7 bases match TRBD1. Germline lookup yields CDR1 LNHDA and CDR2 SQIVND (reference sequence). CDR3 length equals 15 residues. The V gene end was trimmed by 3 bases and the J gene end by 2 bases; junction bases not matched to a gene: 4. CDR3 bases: TGTGCCAGTAGTATTGGGGGGACAGCTGGAAACACCATATATTTT. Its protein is CASSIGGTAGNTIYF.

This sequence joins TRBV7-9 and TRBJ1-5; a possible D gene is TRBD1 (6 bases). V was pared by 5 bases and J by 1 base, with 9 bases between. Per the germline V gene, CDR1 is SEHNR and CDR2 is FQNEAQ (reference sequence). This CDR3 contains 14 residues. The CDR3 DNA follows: TGTGCCAGCAGCCACGGACAGAGCAATCAGCCCCAGCATTTT. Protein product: CASSHGQSNQPQHF.

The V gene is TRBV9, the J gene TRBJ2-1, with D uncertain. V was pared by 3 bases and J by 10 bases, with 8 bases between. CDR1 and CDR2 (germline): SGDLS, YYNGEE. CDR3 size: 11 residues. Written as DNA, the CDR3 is TGTGCCAGCAGCGGCGCATCGGAGCAGTTCTTC. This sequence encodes CASSGASEQFF.

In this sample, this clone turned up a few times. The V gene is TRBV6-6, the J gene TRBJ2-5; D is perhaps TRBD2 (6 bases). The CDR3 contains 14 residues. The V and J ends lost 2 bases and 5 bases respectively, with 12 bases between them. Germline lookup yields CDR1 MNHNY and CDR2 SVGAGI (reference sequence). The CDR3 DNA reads TGTGCCAGCAGTTACACACACGGAGGGGAGACCCAGTACTTC. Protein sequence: CASSYTHGGETQYF.

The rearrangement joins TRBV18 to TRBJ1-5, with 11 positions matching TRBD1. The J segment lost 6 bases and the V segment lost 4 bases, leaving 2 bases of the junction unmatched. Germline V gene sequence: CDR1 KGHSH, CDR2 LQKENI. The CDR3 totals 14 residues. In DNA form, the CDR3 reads TGTGCCAGCTCACAAGGGACAGGGGGTCAGCCCCAGCATTTT. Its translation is CASSQGTGGQPQHF.

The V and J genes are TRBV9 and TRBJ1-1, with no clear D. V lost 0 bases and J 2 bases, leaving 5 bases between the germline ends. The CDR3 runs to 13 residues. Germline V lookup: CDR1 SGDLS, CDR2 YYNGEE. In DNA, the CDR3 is TGTGCCAGCAGCGTAGGGAGTAACACTGAAGCTTTCTTT. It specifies CASSVGSNTEAFF.

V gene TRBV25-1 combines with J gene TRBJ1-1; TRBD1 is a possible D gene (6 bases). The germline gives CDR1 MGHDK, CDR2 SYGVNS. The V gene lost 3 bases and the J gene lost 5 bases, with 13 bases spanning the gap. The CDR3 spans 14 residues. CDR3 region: CASSDVGGRTEAFF. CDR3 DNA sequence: TGTGCCAGCAGTGATGTTGGGGGCCGGACTGAAGCTTTCTTT.

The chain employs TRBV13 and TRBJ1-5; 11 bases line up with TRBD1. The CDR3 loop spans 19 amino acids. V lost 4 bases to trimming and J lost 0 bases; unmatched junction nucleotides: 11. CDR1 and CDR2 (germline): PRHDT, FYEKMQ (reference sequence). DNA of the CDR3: TGTGCCAGCAGCTCCCGGACAGGGGGCATCTGGAGTAGCAATCAGCCCCAGCATTTT. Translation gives CASSSRTGGIWSSNQPQHF.

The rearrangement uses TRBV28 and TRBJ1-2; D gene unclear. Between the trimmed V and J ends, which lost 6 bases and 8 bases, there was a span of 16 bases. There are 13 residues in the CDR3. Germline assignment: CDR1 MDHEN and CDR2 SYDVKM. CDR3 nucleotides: TGTGCCAGCAGCCCCGTCCAGGAAGGCGGCTACACCTTC. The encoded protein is CASSPVQEGGYTF.

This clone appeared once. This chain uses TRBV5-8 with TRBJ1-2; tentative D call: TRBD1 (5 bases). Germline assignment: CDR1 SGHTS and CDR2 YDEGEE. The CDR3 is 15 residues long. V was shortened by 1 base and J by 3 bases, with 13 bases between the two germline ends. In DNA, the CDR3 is TGTGCCAGCAGCTTGTTGGGGGGGTTGGACTATGGCTACACCTTC. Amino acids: CASSLLGGLDYGYTF. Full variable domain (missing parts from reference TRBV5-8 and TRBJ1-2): EAGVTQSPTHLIKTRGQQATLRCSPISGHTSVYWYQQALGLGLQFLLWYDEGEERNRGNFPPRFSGRQFPNYSSELNVNALELEDSALYLCASSLLGGLDYGYTFGSGTRLTVV.

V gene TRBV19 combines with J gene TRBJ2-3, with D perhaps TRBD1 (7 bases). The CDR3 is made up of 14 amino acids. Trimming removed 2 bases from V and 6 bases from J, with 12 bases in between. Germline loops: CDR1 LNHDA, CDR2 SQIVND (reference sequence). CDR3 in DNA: TGTGCCAGTAGTATAAGGTCAGGGGGGGATACGCAGTATTTT. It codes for CASSIRSGGDTQYF.

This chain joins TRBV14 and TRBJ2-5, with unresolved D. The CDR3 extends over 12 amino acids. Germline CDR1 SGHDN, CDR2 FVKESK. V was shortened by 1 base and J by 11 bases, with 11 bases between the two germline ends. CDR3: CASSQGPSKQYF. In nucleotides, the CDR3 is TGTGCCAGCAGCCAAGGCCCCTCTAAGCAGTACTTC.

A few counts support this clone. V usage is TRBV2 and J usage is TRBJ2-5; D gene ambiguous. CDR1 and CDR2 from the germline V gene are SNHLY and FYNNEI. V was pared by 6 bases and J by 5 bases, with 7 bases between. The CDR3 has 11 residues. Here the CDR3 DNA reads TGTGCCAGCAGCGTTCAGGAGACCCAGTACTTC. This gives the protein CASSVQETQYF. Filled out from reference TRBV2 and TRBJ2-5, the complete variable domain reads EPEVTQTPSHQVTQMGQEVILRCVPISNHLYFYWYRQILGQKVEFLVSFYNNEISEKSEIFDDQFSVERPDGSNFTLKIRSTKLEDSAMYFCASSVQETQYFGPGTRLLVL.

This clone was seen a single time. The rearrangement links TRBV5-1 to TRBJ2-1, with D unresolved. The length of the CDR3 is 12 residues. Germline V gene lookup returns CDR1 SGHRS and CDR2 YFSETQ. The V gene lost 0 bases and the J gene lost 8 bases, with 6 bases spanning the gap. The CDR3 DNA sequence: TGCGCCAGCAGCTTGGCCCGGGATGAGCAGTTCTTC. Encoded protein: CASSLARDEQFF. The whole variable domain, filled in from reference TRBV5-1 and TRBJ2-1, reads KAGVTQTPRYLIKTRGQQVTLSCSPISGHRSVSWYQQTPGQGLQFLFEYFSETQRNKGNFPGRFSGRQFSNSRSEMNVSTLELGDSALYLCASSLARDEQFFGPGTRLTVL.

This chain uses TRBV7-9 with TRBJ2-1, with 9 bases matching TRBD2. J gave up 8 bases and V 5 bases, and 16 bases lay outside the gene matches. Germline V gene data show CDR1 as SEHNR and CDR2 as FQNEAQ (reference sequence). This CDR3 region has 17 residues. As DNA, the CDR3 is TGTGCCAGCAGCCCAAGGGGAGCGGGAGGCCGTCTGGATGAGCAGTTCTTC. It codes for CASSPRGAGGRLDEQFF.

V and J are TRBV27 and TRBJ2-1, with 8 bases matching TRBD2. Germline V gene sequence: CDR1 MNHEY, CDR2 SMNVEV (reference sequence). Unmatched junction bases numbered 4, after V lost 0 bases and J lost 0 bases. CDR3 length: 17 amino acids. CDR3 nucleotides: TGTGCCAGCAGTTTATCGAAGGGGACTAGCTCCTACAATGAGCAGTTCTTC. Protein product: CASSLSKGTSSYNEQFF.

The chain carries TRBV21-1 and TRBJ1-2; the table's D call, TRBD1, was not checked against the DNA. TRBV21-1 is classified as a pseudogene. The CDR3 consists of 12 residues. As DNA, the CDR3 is TGTGCCAGCAGCTGGGGGACACCCGGACACACCTTC. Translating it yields CASSWGTPGHTF.

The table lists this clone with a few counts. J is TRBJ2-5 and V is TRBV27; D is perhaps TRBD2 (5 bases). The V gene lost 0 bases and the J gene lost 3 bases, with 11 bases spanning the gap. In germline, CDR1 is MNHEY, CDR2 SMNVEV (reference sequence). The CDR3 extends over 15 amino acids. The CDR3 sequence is CASSLSGRREETQYF. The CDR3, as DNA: TGTGCCAGCAGTTTATCGGGCAGGCGGGAAGAGACCCAGTACTTC.

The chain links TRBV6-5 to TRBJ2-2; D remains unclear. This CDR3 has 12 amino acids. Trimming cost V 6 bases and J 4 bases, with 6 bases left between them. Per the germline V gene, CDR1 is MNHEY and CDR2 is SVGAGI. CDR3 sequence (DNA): TGTGCCAGCAGACAAGTCACCGGGGAGCTGTTTTTT. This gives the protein CASRQVTGELFF.